A selection of T cell receptor beta chains follows, all from one sample in a study of glioma-infiltrating T cells. TCRdb recomputed calls from the multiplex PCR reads with MiXCR, one row per CDR3 protein. The data show 100,000 to 150,000 distinct CDR3 sequences, 20% to 25% seen once. The sequencing input was glioma tissue, nonneoplastic brain tissue, or PBMCs (not recorded which). The receptor source for this set is a human donor with low-grade glioma or glioblastoma, undergoing nonglioma brain surgery, or in good health (not recorded which). The CDR3 runs from the conserved cysteine through the conserved F or W.

v_gene	j_gene	CDR3aa
TRBV6-8	TRBJ1-1	CARRLGGNTEASF
TRBV19	TRBJ2-1	CASSARHSGTSGHNEQFF
TRBV10-3	TRBJ2-2	CAIEGTGGSGELFF
TRBV5-5	TRBJ2-5	CASSSGLATETQYF
TRBV7-9	TRBJ2-2	CASSLARLAGFTGELFF
TRBV29-1	TRBJ1-5	CSVQPGSNQPQHF
TRBV4-1	TRBJ2-1	CASSRPGLTIWEQFF
TRBV27	TRBJ2-2	CASSLGGWREISGELFF
TRBV4-3	TRBJ2-7	CASSQDWDEQYF
TRBV11-1	TRBJ2-1	CASSLPGSYNEQFF
TRBV15	TRBJ2-1	CATSPLAGKSYNEQFF
TRBV20-1	TRBJ2-5	CSALQAQETQYF
TRBV6-2/TRBV6-3	TRBJ2-2	CASSYYDRNTGELFF
TRBV18	TRBJ1-3	CASSPSSLRTGGGNTIYF
TRBV14	TRBJ2-1	CASSLYLSTEQFF
TRBV5-1	TRBJ1-1	CASSLVQPNEAFF
TRBV4-3	TRBJ2-1	CASSPDRGSNNEQFF
TRBV7-2	TRBJ2-5	CASSAAGRRETQYF
TRBV6-1	TRBJ2-5	CASSPGDQETQYF
TRBV3-1	TRBJ2-7	CASSLGNYEQYF
TRBV3-1	TRBJ2-7	CASSQGPSATYEQYF
TRBV28	TRBJ1-5	CASTEQGDHQPQHF
TRBV27	TRBJ1-2	CASSLFAPQRDYGYTF
TRBV19	TRBJ1-2	CSSSTRTGHYGYTF
TRBV7-9	TRBJ2-3	CASSLATLAGGSDTQYF
TRBV14	TRBJ1-5	CASSQGGYQHQHF
TRBV12-3/TRBV12-4	TRBJ1-2	CASSSDRGLYGYTF
TRBV9	TRBJ2-3	CASSVGRGTDTQYF
TRBV19	TRBJ2-3	CASSRGTLGTDTQYF
TRBV6-1	TRBJ2-7	CASRPLSPTGQTYEQYF
TRBV19	TRBJ2-7	CASSQFDEQYF
TRBV7-6	TRBJ2-1	CASSLDGGHVYNEQFF
TRBV12-5	TRBJ2-3	CASGLQGYADTQYF
TRBV20-1	TRBJ2-1	CSARTPITGTSGSGSYNEQFF
TRBV12-3/TRBV12-4	TRBJ1-4	CASSLSGLRNEKLFF
TRBV20-1	TRBJ2-7	CSAIGSGLAGVREQYF
TRBV4-2	TRBJ2-1	CASSPLLAAYNEQFF
TRBV15	TRBJ1-5	CATSRDGSDQPQHF
TRBV10-3	TRBJ2-7	CAISGRDRGSYEQYF
TRBV29-1	TRBJ2-1	CSPGGGPYNEQFF
TRBV28	TRBJ2-5	CASGLFQLAGSQETQYF
TRBV29-1	TRBJ1-3	CSVVQRNTIYF
TRBV29-1	TRBJ1-2	CSVVEGGTVYGYTF
TRBV28	TRBJ2-1	CASSRYGLNNEQFF
TRBV28	TRBJ1-4	CASSFYGTGAEKLFF
TRBV7-2	TRBJ2-7	CASRDDRVSYEQYF
TRBV5-1	TRBJ2-1	CASSGTDHNEQFF
TRBV19	TRBJ2-1	CASSIREGYNEQFF
TRBV7-2	TRBJ2-5	CASSLGLDQETQYF
TRBV7-2	TRBJ2-7	CASSPSSGGSYEQYF
TRBV7-2	TRBJ2-5	CASSPTGRHQETQYF
TRBV15	TRBJ1-5	CATSSHPAGTEGHQHF
TRBV19	TRBJ2-2	CASLGVTGELFF
TRBV9	TRBJ2-3	CASSAAGTGVTDTQYF